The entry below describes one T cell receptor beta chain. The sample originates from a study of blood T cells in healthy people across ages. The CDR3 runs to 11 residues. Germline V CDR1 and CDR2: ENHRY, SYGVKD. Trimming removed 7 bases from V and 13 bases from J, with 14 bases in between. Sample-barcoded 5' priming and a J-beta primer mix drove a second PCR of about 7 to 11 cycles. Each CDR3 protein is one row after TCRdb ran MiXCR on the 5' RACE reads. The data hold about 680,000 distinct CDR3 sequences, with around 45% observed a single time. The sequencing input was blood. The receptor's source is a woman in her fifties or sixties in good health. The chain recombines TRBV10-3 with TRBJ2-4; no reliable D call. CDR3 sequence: CAIKALNTQYF. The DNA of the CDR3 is TGTGCCATCAAGGCCCTAAATACCCAGTACTTC.